The next 6 T cell receptor beta chains were all read from a single sample in a study of T cells in Graves' hyperthyroidism and ophthalmopathy. RNA transcripts provided the source from which TCR beta CDR3 regions were amplified. The primer set for the first-round RT-PCR of the TCR CDR3 was HTBI. In TCRdb, the multiplex PCR reads were re-called with MiXCR into one record per CDR3 protein. The sample gives about 530,000 distinct CDR3 sequences, 17% of which show up once; roughly 18% is in the top ten. The sample was blood. The receptors stem from a woman under 30 with Graves' ophthalmopathy.

This clonotype was seen repeatedly, ten times or more. This chain links TRBV3-1 with TRBJ2-5; no firm D call. Germline loops: CDR1 LGHDT, CDR2 YNNKEL (reference sequence). The CDR3 contains 16 residues. V was shortened by 0 bases and J by 5 bases, with 16 bases between the two germline ends. The CDR3 DNA follows: TGTGCCAGCAGCCAAGAAGTTCATGTGGTTAGGGAGACCCAGTACTTC. Its translation is CASSQEVHVVRETQYF.

At least ten counts were recorded for this clonotype. This rearrangement joins TRBV6-1 to TRBJ2-1, with a possible D match to TRBD2 (6 bases). V gave up 2 bases and J gave up 2 bases, with 16 bases separating them. Germline-derived CDR1 and CDR2 are MNHNS and SASEGT. The CDR3 is 17 amino acids. CDR3 in DNA: TGTGCCAGCAGTGAAAATGGGGGGACCTCCCCCTACAATGAGCAGTTCTTC. It translates to CASSENGGTSPYNEQFF.

This clonotype showed up just a few times. V gene TRBV5-1 combines with J gene TRBJ2-7, with 12 bases fitting TRBD1. J lost 5 bases, V lost 3 bases, and 6 bases had no gene match. The length of the CDR3 is 15 residues. Germline CDR1 SGHRS, CDR2 YFSETQ. The CDR3 here is CASSWGQGARNEQYF. In nucleotides, the CDR3 is TGCGCCAGCAGCTGGGGACAGGGGGCTAGAAACGAGCAGTACTTC.

There are many counts of this clonotype. This sequence joins TRBV7-8 and TRBJ2-1; D is uncertain. Trimming took off 1 base at V and 6 bases at J, with 7 bases between the two ends. CDR3 length: 13 residues. Germline CDR1 reads SGHVS; CDR2 reads FQNEAQ. The CDR3 DNA reads TGTGCCAGCAGCTTAGTAGGGTCCAATGAGCAGTTCTTC. It codes for CASSLVGSNEQFF.

This clonotype was recorded at least ten times. The chain joins TRBV7-2 to TRBJ1-1; D remains unclear. The CDR3 length is 13 residues. CDR1 SGHTA and CDR2 FQGNSA come from the germline V gene. Trimming shortened V by 7 bases and J by 0 bases, and 9 bases separated the two germline ends. In DNA form, the CDR3 reads TGTGCCAGCAAAAACAGCATGAACACTGAAGCTTTCTTT. Protein: CASKNSMNTEAFF.

This clonotype was counted at least ten times. The chain couples TRBV7-8 to TRBJ2-7; TRBD1 agrees at 8 bases. V was pared by 5 bases and J by 2 bases, with 2 bases of the junction left unmatched. Germline assignment: CDR1 SGHVS and CDR2 FQNEAQ. CDR3 size: 13 residues. Here the CDR3 reads CASSKGQAYEQYF. The DNA for the CDR3 is TGTGCCAGCAGCAAGGGACAGGCCTACGAGCAGTACTTC.